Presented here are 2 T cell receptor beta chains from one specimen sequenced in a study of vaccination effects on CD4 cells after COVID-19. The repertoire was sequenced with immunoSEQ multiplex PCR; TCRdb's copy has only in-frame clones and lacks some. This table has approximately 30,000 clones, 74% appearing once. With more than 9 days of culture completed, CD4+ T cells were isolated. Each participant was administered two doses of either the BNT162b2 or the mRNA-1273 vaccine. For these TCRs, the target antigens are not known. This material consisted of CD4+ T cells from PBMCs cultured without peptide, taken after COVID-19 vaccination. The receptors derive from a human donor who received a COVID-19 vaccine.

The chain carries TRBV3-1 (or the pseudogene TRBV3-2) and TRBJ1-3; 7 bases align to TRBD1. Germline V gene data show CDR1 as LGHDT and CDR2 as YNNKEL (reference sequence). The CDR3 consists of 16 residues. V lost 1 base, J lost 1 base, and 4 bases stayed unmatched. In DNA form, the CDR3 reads TGTGCCAGCAGCCAAGGACAGGGACTATCTGGAAACACCATATATTTT. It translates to CASSQGQGLSGNTIYF.

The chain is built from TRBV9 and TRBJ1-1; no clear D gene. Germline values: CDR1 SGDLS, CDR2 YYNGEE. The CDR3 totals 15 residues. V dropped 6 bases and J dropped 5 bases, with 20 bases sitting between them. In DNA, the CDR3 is TGTGCCAGCATCCCACCGGTGGGCGGGAGGACTGAAGCTTTCTTT. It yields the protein CASIPPVGGRTEAFF.